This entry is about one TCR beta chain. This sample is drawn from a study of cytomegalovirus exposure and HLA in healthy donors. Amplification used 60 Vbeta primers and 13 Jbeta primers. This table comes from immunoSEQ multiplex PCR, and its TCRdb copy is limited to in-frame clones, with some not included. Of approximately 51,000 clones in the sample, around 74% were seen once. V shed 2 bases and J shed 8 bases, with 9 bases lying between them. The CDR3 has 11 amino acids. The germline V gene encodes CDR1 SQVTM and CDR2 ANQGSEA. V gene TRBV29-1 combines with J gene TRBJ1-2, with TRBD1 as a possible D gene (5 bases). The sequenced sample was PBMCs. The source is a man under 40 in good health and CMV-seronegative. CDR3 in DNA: TGCAGCGTTGAACGGGGGGGAGGCTACACCTTC. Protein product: CSVERGGGYTF.